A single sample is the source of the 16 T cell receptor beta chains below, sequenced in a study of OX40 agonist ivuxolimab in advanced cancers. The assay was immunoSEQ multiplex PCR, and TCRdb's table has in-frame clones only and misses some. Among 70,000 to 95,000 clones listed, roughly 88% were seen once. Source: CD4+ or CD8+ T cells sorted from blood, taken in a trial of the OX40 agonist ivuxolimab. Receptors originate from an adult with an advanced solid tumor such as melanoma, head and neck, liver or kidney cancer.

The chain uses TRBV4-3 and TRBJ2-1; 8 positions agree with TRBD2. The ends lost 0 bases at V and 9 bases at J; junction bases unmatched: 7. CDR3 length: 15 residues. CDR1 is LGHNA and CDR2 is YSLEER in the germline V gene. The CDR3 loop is CASSQDFGGATEQFF. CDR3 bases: TGCGCCAGCAGCCAAGATTTCGGGGGGGCCACTGAGCAGTTCTTC.

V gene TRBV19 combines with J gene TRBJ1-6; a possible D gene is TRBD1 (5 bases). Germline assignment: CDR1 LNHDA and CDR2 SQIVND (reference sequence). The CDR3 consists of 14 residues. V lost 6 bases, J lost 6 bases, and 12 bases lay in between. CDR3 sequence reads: CASRSGSANSPLHF. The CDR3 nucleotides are TGTGCCAGTAGATCAGGGTCGGCTAATTCACCCCTCCACTTT.

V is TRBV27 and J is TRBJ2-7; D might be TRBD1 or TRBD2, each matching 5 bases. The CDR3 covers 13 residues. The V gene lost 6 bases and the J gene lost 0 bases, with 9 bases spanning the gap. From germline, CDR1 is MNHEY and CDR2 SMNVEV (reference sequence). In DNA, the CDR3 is TGTGCCAGCAGGAGAGGGGCCTCCTACGAGCAGTACTTC. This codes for CASRRGASYEQYF.

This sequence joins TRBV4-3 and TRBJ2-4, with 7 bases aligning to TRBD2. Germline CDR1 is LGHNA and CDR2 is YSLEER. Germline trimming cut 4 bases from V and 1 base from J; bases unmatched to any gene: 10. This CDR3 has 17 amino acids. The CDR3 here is CASSPGSRRGAKNIQYF. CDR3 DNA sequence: TGCGCCAGCAGCCCCGGCAGTAGGCGGGGGGCCAAAAACATTCAGTACTTC.

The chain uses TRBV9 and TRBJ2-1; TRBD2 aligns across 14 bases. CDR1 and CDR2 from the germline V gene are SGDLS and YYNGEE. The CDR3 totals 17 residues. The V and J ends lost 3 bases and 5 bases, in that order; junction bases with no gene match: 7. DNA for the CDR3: TGTGCCAGCAGCGCGAATAGACTAGCGGGAGGGGACAATGAGCAGTTCTTC. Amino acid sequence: CASSANRLAGGDNEQFF.

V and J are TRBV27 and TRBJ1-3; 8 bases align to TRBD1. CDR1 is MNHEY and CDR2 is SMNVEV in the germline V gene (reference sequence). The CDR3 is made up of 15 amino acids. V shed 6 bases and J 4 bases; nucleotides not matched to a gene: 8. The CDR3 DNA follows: TGTGCCAGCAGGGGGCAGGGGGCGCGGGGAAACACCATATATTTT. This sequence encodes CASRGQGARGNTIYF.

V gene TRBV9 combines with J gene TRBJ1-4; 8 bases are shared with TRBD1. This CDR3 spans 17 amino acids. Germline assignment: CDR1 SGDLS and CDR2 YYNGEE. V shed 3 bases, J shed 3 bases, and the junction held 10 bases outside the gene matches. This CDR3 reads CASSDMDRAEANEKLFF. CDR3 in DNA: TGTGCCAGCAGCGATATGGACAGGGCCGAGGCTAATGAAAAACTGTTTTTT.

The CDR3 protein is CASSPGRLEQYF. DNA of the CDR3: TGTGCCAGCTCACCAGGGCGTTTGGAGCAGTACTTC. The chain is built from TRBV18 and TRBJ2-7; D uncertain. Germline V lookup: CDR1 KGHSH, CDR2 LQKENI. This CDR3 comprises 12 residues. With 2 bases removed from V and 7 bases from J, the gap between germline ends came to 9 bases.

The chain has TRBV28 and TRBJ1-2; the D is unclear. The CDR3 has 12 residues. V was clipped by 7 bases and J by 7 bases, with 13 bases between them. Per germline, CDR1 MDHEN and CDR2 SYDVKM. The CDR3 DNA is TGTGCCAGCACCAACCAACTCGTTGGCTACACCTTC. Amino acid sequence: CASTNQLVGYTF.

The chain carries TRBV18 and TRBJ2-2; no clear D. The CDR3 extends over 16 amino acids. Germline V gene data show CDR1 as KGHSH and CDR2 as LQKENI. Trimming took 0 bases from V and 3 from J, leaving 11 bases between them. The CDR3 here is CASSPPPGRDTGELFF. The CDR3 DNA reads TGTGCCAGCTCACCACCGCCGGGCAGAGACACCGGGGAGCTGTTTTTT.

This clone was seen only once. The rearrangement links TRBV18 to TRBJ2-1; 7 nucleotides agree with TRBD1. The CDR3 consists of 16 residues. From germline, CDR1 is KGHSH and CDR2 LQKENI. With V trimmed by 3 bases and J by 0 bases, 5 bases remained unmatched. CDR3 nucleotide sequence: TGTGCCAGCTCACCTCGGGACAGAAGCTCCTACAATGAGCAGTTCTTC. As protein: CASSPRDRSSYNEQFF.

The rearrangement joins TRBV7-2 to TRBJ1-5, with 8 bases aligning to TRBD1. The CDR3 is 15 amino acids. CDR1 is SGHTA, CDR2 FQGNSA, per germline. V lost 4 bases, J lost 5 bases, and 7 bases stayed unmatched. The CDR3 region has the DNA TGTGCCAGCAGCTCCATCGGGACAGGATATCAGCCCCAGCATTTT. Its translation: CASSSIGTGYQPQHF. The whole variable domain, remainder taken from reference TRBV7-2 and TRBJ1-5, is GAGVSQSPSNKVTEKGKDVELRCDPISGHTALYWYRQSLGQGLEFLIYFQGNSAPDKSGLPSDRFSAERTGGSVSTLTIQRTQQEDSAVYLCASSSIGTGYQPQHFGDGTRLSIL.

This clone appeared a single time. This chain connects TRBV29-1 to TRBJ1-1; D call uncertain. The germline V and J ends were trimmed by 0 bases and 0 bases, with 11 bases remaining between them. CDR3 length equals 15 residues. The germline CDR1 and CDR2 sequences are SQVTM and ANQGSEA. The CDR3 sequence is CSVEDGAAMNTEAFF. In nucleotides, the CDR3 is TGCAGCGTTGAAGATGGCGCAGCTATGAACACTGAAGCTTTCTTT.

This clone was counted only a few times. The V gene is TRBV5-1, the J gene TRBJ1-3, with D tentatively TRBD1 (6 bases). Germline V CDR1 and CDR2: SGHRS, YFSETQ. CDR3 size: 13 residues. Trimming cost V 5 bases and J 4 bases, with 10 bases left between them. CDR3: CASRQGSGNTIYF. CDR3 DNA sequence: TGCGCCAGCAGACAGGGCTCGGGAAACACCATATATTTT. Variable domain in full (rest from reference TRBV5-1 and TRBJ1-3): KAGVTQTPRYLIKTRGQQVTLSCSPISGHRSVSWYQQTPGQGLQFLFEYFSETQRNKGNFPGRFSGRQFSNSRSEMNVSTLELGDSALYLCASRQGSGNTIYFGEGSWLTVV.

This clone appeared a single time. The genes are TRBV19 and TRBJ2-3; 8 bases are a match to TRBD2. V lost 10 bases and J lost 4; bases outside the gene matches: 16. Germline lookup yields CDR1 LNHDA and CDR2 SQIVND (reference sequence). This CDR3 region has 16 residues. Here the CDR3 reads CATRLARGGNADTQYF. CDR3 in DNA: TGTGCCACCCGTCTAGCCCGGGGGGGCAACGCAGATACGCAGTATTTT.

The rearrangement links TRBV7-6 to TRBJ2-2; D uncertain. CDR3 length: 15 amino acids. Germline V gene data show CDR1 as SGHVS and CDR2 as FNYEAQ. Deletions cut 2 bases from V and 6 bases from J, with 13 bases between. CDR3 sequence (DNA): TGTGCCAGCAGCTTATGGCCGGGTGCTTCCGGGGAGCTGTTTTTT. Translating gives CASSLWPGASGELFF.